The T cell receptor beta chain under discussion was sequenced for a study of control samples from healthy donors and cancer patients. Assay: immunoSEQ multiplex PCR; the TCRdb copy retains only in-frame clones and omits some. The top ten hold about 1.6% of the sample, which has some 28,000 clones, around nine tenths seen once. V lost 2 bases and J 2 bases, leaving 12 bases between the germline ends. The germline gives CDR1 LNHDA, CDR2 SQIVND (reference sequence). The CDR3 loop spans 15 amino acids. This clonotype was obtained from a woman aged 40-49 years with lung cancer. The sequenced material came from PBMCs. The chain has TRBV19 and TRBJ1-2; TRBD1 might be the D (6 bases). CDR3 DNA sequence: TGTGCCAGTAGTATAACGGGACACCGAAACTATGGCTACACCTTC. Translating gives CASSITGHRNYGYTF.